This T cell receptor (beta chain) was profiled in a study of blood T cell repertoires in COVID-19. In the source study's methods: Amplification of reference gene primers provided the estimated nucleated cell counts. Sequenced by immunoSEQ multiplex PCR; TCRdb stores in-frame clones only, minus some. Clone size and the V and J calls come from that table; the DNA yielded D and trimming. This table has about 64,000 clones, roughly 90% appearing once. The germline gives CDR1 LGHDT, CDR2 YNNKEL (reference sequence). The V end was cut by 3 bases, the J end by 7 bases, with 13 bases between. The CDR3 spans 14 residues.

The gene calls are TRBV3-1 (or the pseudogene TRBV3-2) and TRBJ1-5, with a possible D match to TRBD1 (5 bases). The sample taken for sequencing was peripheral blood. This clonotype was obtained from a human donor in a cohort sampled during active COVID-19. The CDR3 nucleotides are TGTGCCAGCAGCCACGGGGGGGGAGGCCAGCCCCAGCATTTT. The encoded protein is CASSHGGGGQPQHF.